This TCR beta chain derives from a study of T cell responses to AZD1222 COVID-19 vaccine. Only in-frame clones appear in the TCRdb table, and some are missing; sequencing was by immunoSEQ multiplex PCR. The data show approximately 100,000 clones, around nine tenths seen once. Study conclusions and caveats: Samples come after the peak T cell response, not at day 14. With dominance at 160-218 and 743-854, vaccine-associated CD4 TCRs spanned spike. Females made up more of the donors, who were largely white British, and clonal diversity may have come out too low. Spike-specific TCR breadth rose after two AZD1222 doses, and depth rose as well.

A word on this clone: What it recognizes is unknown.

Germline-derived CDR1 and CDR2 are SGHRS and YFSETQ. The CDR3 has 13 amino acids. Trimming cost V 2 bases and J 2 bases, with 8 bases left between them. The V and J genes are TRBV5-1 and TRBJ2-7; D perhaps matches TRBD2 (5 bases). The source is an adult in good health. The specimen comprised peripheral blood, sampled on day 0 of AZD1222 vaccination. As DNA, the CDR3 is TGCGCCAGCAGCTTTGAGGGAACCTACGAGCAGTACTTC. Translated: CASSFEGTYEQYF.